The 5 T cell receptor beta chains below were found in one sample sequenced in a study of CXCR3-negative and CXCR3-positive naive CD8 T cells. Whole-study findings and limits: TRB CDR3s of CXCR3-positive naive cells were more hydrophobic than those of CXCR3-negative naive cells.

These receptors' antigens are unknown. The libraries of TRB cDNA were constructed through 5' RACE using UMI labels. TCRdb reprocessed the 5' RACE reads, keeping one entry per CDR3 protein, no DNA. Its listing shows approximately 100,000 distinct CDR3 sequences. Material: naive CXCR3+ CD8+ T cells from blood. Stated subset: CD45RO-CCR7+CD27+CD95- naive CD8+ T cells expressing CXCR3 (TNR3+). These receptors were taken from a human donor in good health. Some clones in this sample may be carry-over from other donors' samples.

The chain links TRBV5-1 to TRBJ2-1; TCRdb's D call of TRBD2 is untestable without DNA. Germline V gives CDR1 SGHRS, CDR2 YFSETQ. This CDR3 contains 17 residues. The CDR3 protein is CASSTGDTGGTRNEQFF.

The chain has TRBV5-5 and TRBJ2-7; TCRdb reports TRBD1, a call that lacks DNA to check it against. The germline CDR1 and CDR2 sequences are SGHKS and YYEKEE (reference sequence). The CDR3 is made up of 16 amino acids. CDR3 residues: CASREAWGQGAYEQYF. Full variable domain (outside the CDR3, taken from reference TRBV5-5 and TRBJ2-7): DAGVTQSPTHLIKTRGQQVTLRCSPISGHKSVSWYQQVLGQGPQFIFQYYEKEERGRGNFPDRFSARQFPNYSSELNVNALLLGDSALYLCASREAWGQGAYEQYFGPGTRLTVT.

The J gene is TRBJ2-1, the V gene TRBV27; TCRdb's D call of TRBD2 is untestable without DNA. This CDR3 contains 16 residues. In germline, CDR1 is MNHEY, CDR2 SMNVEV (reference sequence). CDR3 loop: CASSFPGLAGLNEQFF.

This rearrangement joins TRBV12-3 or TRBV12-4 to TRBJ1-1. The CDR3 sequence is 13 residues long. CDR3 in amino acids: CASSFLTGTEAFF.

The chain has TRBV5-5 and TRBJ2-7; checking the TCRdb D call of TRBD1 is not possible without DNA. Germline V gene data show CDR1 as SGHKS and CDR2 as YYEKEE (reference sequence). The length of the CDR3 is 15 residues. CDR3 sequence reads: CASSLGDRGTYEQYF.